Shown below are 21 T cell receptor beta chains from a single sample sequenced in a study of read filtering for tumor transcriptome and immune sequencing. The library was built from 400 ng RNA with molecular barcoded adaptors for alpha/delta and beta/gamma chains. TCRdb itself ran the reads through MiXCR, one entry per CDR3 protein. The table lists 25,000 to 35,000 distinct CDR3 sequences, around a sixth of them singletons, with under 20% in the top ten. Specimen: a population of CD138-negative cells sorted from bone marrow. The source of these receptors is a donor aged 40 or over with multiple myeloma.

This clonotype was seen repeatedly, ten times or more. The chain carries TRBV18 and TRBJ2-3; no definite D call. The V end was cut by 2 bases, the J end by 0 bases, with 6 bases between. The CDR3 extends over 14 amino acids. Germline values: CDR1 KGHSH, CDR2 LQKENI. CDR3 DNA: TGTGCCAGCTCACCAACGCCTAGCACAGATACGCAGTATTTT. Translation: CASSPTPSTDTQYF.

This clonotype was counted ten times or more. This chain connects TRBV3-1 to TRBJ2-2; tentatively, D is TRBD2 (7 bases). Between the trimmed V and J ends, which lost 4 bases and 7 bases, there was a span of 16 bases. Germline V CDR1 and CDR2: LGHDT, YNNKEL (reference sequence). The CDR3 extends over 15 amino acids. CDR3 region: CASSLAGAAFGELFF. As DNA, the CDR3 is TGTGCCAGCAGCCTCGCGGGGGCAGCATTCGGGGAGCTGTTTTTT.

This clonotype was recorded at least ten times. DNA for the CDR3: TGTGCCAGCAGTGAAGCGCGTCTGGCCTGGGGTTTGGAGCAGTACTTC. The encoded protein is CASSEARLAWGLEQYF. The chain links TRBV6-1 to TRBJ2-7; D remains ambiguous. There are 16 residues in the CDR3. The germline V gene encodes CDR1 MNHNS and CDR2 SASEGT. With 0 bases removed from V and 7 bases from J, the gap between germline ends came to 19 bases.

This rearrangement joins TRBV7-9 to TRBJ2-7; 7 bases align to TRBD2. CDR1 and CDR2 (germline): SEHNR, FQNEAQ (reference sequence). Trimming removed 10 bases from V and 5 bases from J; junction bases left unmatched: 11. The CDR3 has 13 residues. In DNA form, the CDR3 reads TGTGCCACTGAGTCTAGCGGCGTGGACGAGCAGTACTTC. Translated, it gives CATESSGVDEQYF.

The sample holds many counts of this clonotype. The V and J genes are TRBV7-2 and TRBJ2-7, with TRBD1 matching over 7 bases. Germline trimming cut 5 bases from V and 3 bases from J; bases unmatched to any gene: 10. There are 15 residues in the CDR3. Germline lookup yields CDR1 SGHTA and CDR2 FQGNSA. The CDR3 region is CASSREPGQLYEQYF. CDR3 sequence (DNA): TGTGCCAGCAGCAGGGAGCCGGGACAGCTCTACGAGCAGTACTTC.

This clonotype was counted only a few times. The CDR3 here is CASSRDRGEQYF. The CDR3 coding sequence is TGTGCCAGCAGCCGGGACAGGGGCGAGCAGTACTTC. The V and J genes are TRBV14 and TRBJ2-7; 10 positions match TRBD1. In germline, CDR1 is SGHDN, CDR2 FVKESK. V trimming: 4 bases; J trimming: 6 bases; junction bases outside the gene matches: 0. This CDR3 region has 12 residues.

This clonotype has at least ten counts. This rearrangement joins TRBV20-1 to TRBJ2-1, with TRBD1 as a possible D gene (5 bases). CDR3 length equals 16 residues. Germline V lookup: CDR1 DFQATT, CDR2 SNEGSKA (reference sequence). The germline V and J ends were trimmed by 0 bases and 2 bases, with 14 bases remaining between them. CDR3 bases: TGCAGTGCTAGAGATAGGAGCAGGGCCACCTACAATGAGCAGTTCTTC. Protein sequence: CSARDRSRATYNEQFF.

This clonotype was recorded many times. Relative to the germline gene, one junction end is altered; a read error may explain this. The CDR3 loop is CVSGEARQETQYF. CDR3 DNA sequence: TGTGTCAGCGGGGAGGCCCGACAAGAGACCCAGTACTTC. V and J are TRBV12-3 or TRBV12-4 and TRBJ2-5; 7 positions agree with TRBD2. CDR3 size: 13 residues.

This clonotype was counted ten times or more. This chain joins TRBV11-2 and TRBJ2-1; 7 bases are a match to TRBD2. Per the germline V gene, CDR1 is SGHAT and CDR2 is FQNNGV. This CDR3 spans 12 amino acids. J was trimmed by 13 bases and V by 1 base; bases with no gene match: 4. The CDR3 spells CASSLAGGPQFF. CDR3 DNA sequence: TGTGCCAGCAGCTTAGCGGGAGGTCCCCAGTTCTTC.

This clonotype came up many times. V usage is TRBV7-9 and J usage is TRBJ1-1, with D possibly being TRBD1 (6 bases). The germline V and J ends were trimmed by 5 bases and 2 bases, with 18 bases remaining between them. Germline CDR1 is SEHNR and CDR2 is FQNEAQ (reference sequence). This CDR3 comprises 16 residues. CDR3 bases: TGTGCCAGCAGCAACCGCTACGGACAGTTCAACACTGAAGCTTTCTTT. This encodes CASSNRYGQFNTEAFF.

This clonotype has a count of ten or more. The chain uses TRBV9 and TRBJ2-2; a weak D match, TRBD2 (5 bases). This CDR3 has 16 amino acids. Germline loops: CDR1 SGDLS, CDR2 YYNGEE. Trimming removed 3 bases at V and 5 bases at J, with 17 bases between. CDR3 DNA sequence: TGTGCCAGCAGCGACGGTGGAGGAGGTCGGACCGGGGAGCTGTTTTTT. Encoded protein: CASSDGGGGRTGELFF.

This clonotype was detected ten times or more. V gene TRBV6-1 combines with J gene TRBJ1-1, with 8 bases matching TRBD1. Looked up from germline, CDR1 is MNHNS and CDR2 is SASEGT. The junction had 0 bases not matched to a gene; V was cut back by 6 bases and J by 0 bases. The CDR3 sequence is 13 residues long. The CDR3 protein is CASRGQVNTEAFF. CDR3 bases: TGTGCCAGCAGGGGACAGGTGAACACTGAAGCTTTCTTT.

About this clonotype: With a far larger clone one base away, a read error is the likely cause. This chain connects TRBV6-1 to TRBJ2-2; the match to TRBD1 covers 9 bases. Germline CDR1 reads MNHNS; CDR2 reads SASEGT. The V and J ends lost 8 bases and 9 bases, in that order; junction bases with no gene match: 13. CDR3 length: 15 amino acids. The CDR3 protein is CASGPWTGVHRELFF. The CDR3 DNA reads as TGTGCCAGCGGTCCATGGACAGGGGTTCACCGGGAGCTGTTTTTT.

This clonotype was picked up many times. This chain joins TRBV7-9 and TRBJ2-1; D is perhaps TRBD1 or TRBD2 (5 bases each). This CDR3 has 18 residues. In germline, CDR1 is SEHNR, CDR2 FQNEAQ (reference sequence). Trimming left V 1 base short and J 2 bases short, with 18 bases between. The CDR3 bases are TGTGCCAGCAGCTTAGGAGTGGGGGTCGCATCTCCCTACAATGAGCAGTTCTTC. This codes for CASSLGVGVASPYNEQFF.

As for this clonotype: No conserved phenylalanine or tryptophan is present at the end of the CDR3, so a read error is the likely explanation. The rearrangement uses TRBV29-1 and TRBJ2-7; 7 nucleotides align to TRBD1. The germline V gene has CDR1 SQVTM and CDR2 ANQGSEA. This CDR3 is built from 15 residues. The CDR3 here is CSVVSATGVRYDQYS. The CDR3 DNA follows: TGCAGCGTTGTCTCAGCAACAGGGGTTCGCTACGATCAGTACTCC.

This clonotype was counted at least ten times. The CDR3 is CASRGTGGREKLFF. The CDR3, as DNA: TGTGCCAGCAGAGGGACAGGGGGCCGTGAAAAACTGTTTTTT. V and J are TRBV7-9 and TRBJ1-4, with 12 bases lining up with TRBD1. Germline-derived CDR1 and CDR2 are SEHNR and FQNEAQ (reference sequence). The CDR3 is 14 amino acids. Unmatched junction bases numbered 3, after V lost 6 bases and J lost 7 bases. Together with reference TRBV7-9 and TRBJ1-4, the CDR3 gives the full variable domain: DTGVSQNPRHKITKRGQNVTFRCDPISEHNRLYWYRQTLGQGPEFLTYFQNEAQLEKSRLLSDRFSAERPKGSFSTLEIQRTEQGDSAMYLCASRGTGGREKLFFGSGTQLSVL.

This clonotype came up many times. V and J are TRBV12-3 or TRBV12-4 and TRBJ2-1; 14 positions agree with TRBD2. V was clipped by 3 bases and J by 10 bases; unmatched bases: 2. This CDR3 has 14 residues. CDR3 nucleotides: TGTGCCAGCAGTTTGGGACTAGCGGGGGAAGAGCAGTTCTTC. It is translated as CASSLGLAGEEQFF.

Details on this clonotype: It may be a read error: a sequence one base away is much more abundant. Given the absence of the conserved phenylalanine or tryptophan at the CDR3 end, a read error is likely. V gene TRBV18 combines with J gene TRBJ1-5; D is unresolved. The V and J ends lost 4 bases and 7 bases respectively, with 11 bases between them. The CDR3 sequence is 13 residues long. Germline lookup yields CDR1 KGHSH and CDR2 LQKENI. This CDR3 reads CASSLGTLQPQHS. The CDR3 DNA follows: TGTGCCAGCTCACTAGGCACCCTACAGCCCCAGCATTCT.

The chain is built from TRBV4-1 and TRBJ2-2, with 8 bases fitting TRBD1. The CDR3 runs to 18 residues. The V segment lost 3 bases and the J segment 0 bases; nucleotides outside the gene matches: 9. Germline CDR1 reads MGHRA; CDR2 reads YSYEKL. Here the CDR3 DNA reads TGCGCCAGCAGCCATGCATACAGGGGGATGACGAACACCGGGGAGCTGTTTTTT. Translating it yields CASSHAYRGMTNTGELFF.

With respect to this clonotype: A read error may produce the germline difference seen at one junction end. V usage is TRBV7-7 and J usage is TRBJ2-1; no clear D. This CDR3 has 13 residues. The germline V gene encodes CDR1 SSHAT and CDR2 FNYEAQ (reference sequence). CDR3 bases: TGTGCTAGCACAGCCTCGAATGCCGGGGAGCAGTTCTTC. It translates to CASTASNAGEQFF.

There are many counts of this clonotype. The chain links TRBV19 to TRBJ2-2; D may be TRBD2 (5 bases). Germline V gene data show CDR1 as LNHDA and CDR2 as SQIVND (reference sequence). V lost 4 bases and J lost 5, with 11 bases in between. This CDR3 is built from 14 residues. DNA for the CDR3: TGTGCCAGTAGTAGAAACCGGGATACCGGGGAGCTGTTTTTT. As protein: CASSRNRDTGELFF.